A selection of T cell receptor beta chains follows, all from one sample in a study of T cell repertoires in cytomegalovirus infection. A single record per CDR3 protein comes from TCRdb applying MiXCR to the reads. The sample lists 150,000 to 200,000 distinct CDR3 sequences, around an eighth occurring once. Sequencing was performed on PBMCs. Source of these receptors: a human donor in good health (CMV status not recorded). Some clones in this sample may be carry-over from other donors' samples. Both conserved end residues are part of each CDR3.

j_call,v_call,cdr3_aa
TRBJ2-4,TRBV7-2,CASSLGEANIQYF
TRBJ1-5,TRBV19,CASSIDSRGPGNQPQHF
TRBJ2-6,TRBV3-1,CASSLGPPRAGANVLTF
TRBJ2-1,TRBV7-2,CASSFSGRAVNEQFF
TRBJ1-1,TRBV7-2,CASSFKGNTEAFF
TRBJ1-1,TRBV7-2,CASSLRLPEAFF
TRBJ2-1,TRBV29-1,CSVRLYGLAGGNEQFF
TRBJ2-7,TRBV28,CASSFLDSSRDPGSYEQYF
TRBJ2-2,TRBV3-1,CASSRFTNTGELFF
TRBJ1-1,TRBV7-2,CASSRGQELNTEAFF